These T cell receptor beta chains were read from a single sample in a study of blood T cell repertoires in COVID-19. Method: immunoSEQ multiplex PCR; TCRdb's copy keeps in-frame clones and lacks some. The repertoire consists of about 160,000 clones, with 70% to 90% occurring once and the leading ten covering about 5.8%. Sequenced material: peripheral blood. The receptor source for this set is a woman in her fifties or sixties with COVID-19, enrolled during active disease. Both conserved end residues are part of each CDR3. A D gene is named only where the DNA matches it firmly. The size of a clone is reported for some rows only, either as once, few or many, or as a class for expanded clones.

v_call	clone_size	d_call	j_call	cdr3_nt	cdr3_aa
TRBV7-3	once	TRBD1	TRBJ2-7	TGTGCCAGCAGCTTAAGGGCGGGACAGGGGGATGGAGAGCAGTACTTC	CASSLRAGQGDGEQYF
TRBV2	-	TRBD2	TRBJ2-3	TGTGCCAGCAGTGAGACTAGCTCGGCAGATACGCAGTATTTT	CASSETSSADTQYF
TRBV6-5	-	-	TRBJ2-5	TGTGCCAGCAGAACAGCCGAGTACCAAGAGACCCAGTACTTC	CASRTAEYQETQYF
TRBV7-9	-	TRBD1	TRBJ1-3	TGTGCCAGCAGCTGGGACAGGGAGTCAGGAAACACCATATATTTT	CASSWDRESGNTIYF
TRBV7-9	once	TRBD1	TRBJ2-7	TGTGCCAGCAGCCCTGGGACAGGGGGCTATTCTTACGAGCAGTACTTC	CASSPGTGGYSYEQYF
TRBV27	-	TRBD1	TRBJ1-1	TGTGCCAGCAGTTTATCCCCAGGGACAGCTGAAGCTTTCTTT	CASSLSPGTAEAFF
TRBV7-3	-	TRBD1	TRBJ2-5	TGTGCCAGCAGCTCCTCGGGGACAGGGATATACCAAGAGACCCAGTACTTC	CASSSSGTGIYQETQYF
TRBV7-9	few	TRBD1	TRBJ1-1	TGTGCCAGCAGCGAGAGACAGGGAGTGGCTTTCTTT	CASSERQGVAFF
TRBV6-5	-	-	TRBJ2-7	TGTGCCAGCAGTTACTCGGACGCGGGGCAGTACGAGCAGTACTTC	CASSYSDAGQYEQYF
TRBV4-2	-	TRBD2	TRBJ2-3	TGTGCCAGCAGCCAAGAACTAGCGGGGGGTGGAGATACGCAGTATTTT	CASSQELAGGGDTQYF
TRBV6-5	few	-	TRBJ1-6	TGTGCCAGCAGTTCCAGTATCGATTCGCCCCTCCACTTT	CASSSSIDSPLHF
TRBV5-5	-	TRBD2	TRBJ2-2	TGTGCCAGCAGCTTCGGCGGGGGTGCGAACACCGGGGAGCTGTTTTTT	CASSFGGGANTGELFF
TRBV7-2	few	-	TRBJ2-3	TGTGCCAGCAGCTTCCTCACAGATACGCAGTATTTT	CASSFLTDTQYF
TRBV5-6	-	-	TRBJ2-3	TGTGCCAGCAGCAACGGAGGGGGCACAGATACGCAGTATTTT	CASSNGGGTDTQYF
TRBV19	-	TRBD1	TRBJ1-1	TGTGCCAGTCCCACAGGGGCAGGAGCTGAAGCTTTCTTT	CASPTGAGAEAFF
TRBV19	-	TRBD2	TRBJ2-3	TGTGCCAGTAGTATAGATCGGAGCGGGGGGGCTAAAGATACGCAGTATTTT	CASSIDRSGGAKDTQYF
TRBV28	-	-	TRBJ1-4	TGTGCCAGCAGGCGTGGAGCAACTAATGAAAAACTGTTTTTT	CASRRGATNEKLFF
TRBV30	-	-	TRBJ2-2	TGTGCCTGGGAAAGGCCCAGGGCCACCGGGGAGCTGTTTTTT	CAWERPRATGELFF
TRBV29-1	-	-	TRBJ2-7	TGCAGCGTTGAAGATCTAGGCCCGGACAGTATCTCCTACGAGCAGTACTTC	CSVEDLGPDSISYEQYF
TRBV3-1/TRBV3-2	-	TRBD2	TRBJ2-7	TGTGCCAGCAGCCCAACCGGGACTACGACCTACGAGCAGTACTTC	CASSPTGTTTYEQYF
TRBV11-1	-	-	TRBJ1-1	TGTGCCAGCAGCTTAGGCGAGAACACTGAAGCTTTCTTT	CASSLGENTEAFF
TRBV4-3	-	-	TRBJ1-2	TGCGCCAGCAGCCAAGATTATCCAGGCCAGGGTGGCTACACCTTC	CASSQDYPGQGGYTF
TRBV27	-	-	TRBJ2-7	TGTGCCAGCCGCGGGGGCGCGCGATACGAGCAGTACTTC	CASRGGARYEQYF
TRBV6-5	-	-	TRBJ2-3	TGTGCCAGCAGTTACCTGCAGGGTTCAGATACGCAGTATTTT	CASSYLQGSDTQYF
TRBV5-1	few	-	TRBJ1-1	TGCGCCAGCAGCTTGGGACAGCAGAACACTGAAGCTTTCTTT	CASSLGQQNTEAFF
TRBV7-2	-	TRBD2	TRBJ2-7	TGTGCCAGCAGCTTGGACGCGGGGGCCTACGAGCAGTACTTC	CASSLDAGAYEQYF
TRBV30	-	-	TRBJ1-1	TGTGCCTGGAGTCCCACAGTTTTGAACACTGAAGCTTTCTTT	CAWSPTVLNTEAFF
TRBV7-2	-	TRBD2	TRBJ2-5	TGTGCCAGCAGCTTTTTCTACGGGGGGACCGGGGAGACCCAGTACTTC	CASSFFYGGTGETQYF
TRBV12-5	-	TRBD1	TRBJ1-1	TGTGCTAGTGGATTAGGGGGCGCCGCCGCTGAAGCTTTCTTT	CASGLGGAAAEAFF
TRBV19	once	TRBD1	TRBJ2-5	TGTGCCAGTAACCCGACAGGGATGCGGGAGACCCAGTACTTC	CASNPTGMRETQYF
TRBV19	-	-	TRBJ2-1	TGTGCCAGTAGTATATCCCTTAGCTCCTACAATGAGCAGTTCTTC	CASSISLSSYNEQFF
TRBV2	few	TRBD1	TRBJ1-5	TGTGCCAGCAGTGACCGGACAGGGGGCGCTTTCAATCAGCCCCAGCATTTT	CASSDRTGGAFNQPQHF
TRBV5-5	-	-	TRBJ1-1	TGTGCCAGCAGCTTGGCAGGGAACACTGAAGCTTTCTTT	CASSLAGNTEAFF